A selection of T cell receptor beta chains follows, all from one sample in a study of T cell changes during pregnancy in multiple sclerosis. Using immunoSEQ multiplex PCR, the repertoire was profiled, and TCRdb retains in-frame clones only, with some absent. The sample holds tens of thousands of clones; more than 75% are singletons and the top ten take around 4.5%. Material: peripheral blood, obtained in the second trimester of pregnancy. These receptors all come from a female donor in good health, enrolled as a control in a pregnancy study. The CDR3 runs from the conserved cysteine through the conserved F or W. The D gene is left open where the match is weak. Not every row has a clone size; where given, it reads once, few, many or a size class.

cdr3_length | j_call | clone_size | v_call | d_call | cdr3_nt | cdr3_aa
13 | TRBJ2-1 | - | TRBV11-2 | - | TGTGCCAGCACGCTGGGGGCGACCGATGAGCAGTTCTTC | CASTLGATDEQFF
14 | TRBJ2-2 | - | TRBV6-5 | - | TGTGCCAGCAGTTCGGACTTTGCTGGGGGGGAGCTGTTTTTT | CASSSDFAGGELFF
15 | TRBJ2-1 | - | TRBV28 | TRBD2 | TGTGCCAGCACGCAACTAGCGGGACGGGGCAATGAGCAGTTCTTC | CASTQLAGRGNEQFF
15 | TRBJ1-5 | - | TRBV15 | - | TGTGCCACCAGCAGAGATTTCAATAGCAATCAGCCCCAGCATTTT | CATSRDFNSNQPQHF
14 | TRBJ2-1 | - | TRBV28 | - | TGTGCCAGCAGTCCAGTCGGGGAAGAGGATGAGCAGTTCTTC | CASSPVGEEDEQFF
16 | TRBJ2-1 | - | TRBV11-2 | TRBD2 | TGTGCCAGCACCACTACGCCAGCGGGAGGGGGCAATGAGCAGTTCTTC | CASTTTPAGGGNEQFF
19 | TRBJ1-6 | - | TRBV9 | - | TGTGCCAGCAGCGTAGACGGGGGGAGGGCTGGACAGAGTAATTCACCCCTCCACTTT | CASSVDGGRAGQSNSPLHF
15 | TRBJ2-3 | - | TRBV15 | TRBD2 | TGTGCCACCAGCAGCGAGGCGGGAGGGCCAGTTACGCAGTATTTT | CATSSEAGGPVTQYF
16 | TRBJ2-5 | - | TRBV7-9 | TRBD2 | TGTGCCAGCAGACGAGGGGCTAGCGGGGGCCAGCGGACCCAGTACTTC | CASRRGASGGQRTQYF
14 | TRBJ1-1 | - | TRBV6-5 | TRBD1 | TGTGCCTCCAACCCGGACAGGCTGAACACTGAAGCTTTCTTT | CASNPDRLNTEAFF
13 | TRBJ2-7 | - | TRBV9 | - | TGTGCCAGCAGCGACAAACTAGGGGGCGAGCAGTACTTC | CASSDKLGGEQYF
15 | TRBJ2-7 | - | TRBV28 | - | TGTGCCAGCAGTTTAGTGTCAGGGCTGGCCCACGAGCAGTACTTC | CASSLVSGLAHEQYF
14 | TRBJ2-3 | - | TRBV21-1 | - | TGTGCCAGCAGGGCCTTACCTAGCACAGATACGCAGTATTTT | CASRALPSTDTQYF
15 | TRBJ2-3 | - | TRBV7-7 | TRBD1 | TGTGCCAGCAGCTTAGTTGGGACAGGGGCAGATACGCAGTATTTT | CASSLVGTGADTQYF
15 | TRBJ1-2 | - | TRBV6-4 | TRBD1 | TGTGCCAGCAGTGCATCAGGGGGTACGAGTGATGGCTACACCTTC | CASSASGGTSDGYTF
14 | TRBJ1-5 | - | TRBV6-4 | - | TGTGCCAGCAGTGATGGGGAGGGGGTAAGGCCCCAGCATTTT | CASSDGEGVRPQHF
13 | TRBJ2-1 | - | TRBV29-1 | - | TGCAGCGTTGAAGATCCAGGGCACTGGGAGCAGTTCTTC | CSVEDPGHWEQFF
16 | TRBJ1-3 | - | TRBV5-1 | - | TGCGCCAGCAGCCCCGGGGAGGGAGCTTACGGAAACACCATATATTTT | CASSPGEGAYGNTIYF
15 | TRBJ2-2 | - | TRBV6-5 | - | TGTGCCAGCAGGGGGCCGGGACTTAGCACCGGGGAGCTGTTTTTT | CASRGPGLSTGELFF
15 | TRBJ1-3 | - | TRBV7-2 | TRBD1 | TGTGCCAGCAGCTCCTCGACAGGGGCAGGAAACACCATATATTTT | CASSSSTGAGNTIYF
15 | TRBJ2-7 | few | TRBV7-2 | TRBD2 | TGTGCCAGCAGCCCCCAATTAGCGGGGGGTGGTGAGCAGTACTTC | CASSPQLAGGGEQYF
14 | TRBJ1-1 | - | TRBV19 | TRBD1 | TGTGCCAGTAGCCTCGACAGGGTAGAGGCTGAAGCTTTCTTT | CASSLDRVEAEAFF
13 | TRBJ2-2 | - | TRBV19 | TRBD1 | TGTGCCACCAACAGGGGCGACACCGGGGAGCTGTTTTTT | CATNRGDTGELFF
17 | TRBJ1-1 | - | TRBV28 | - | TGTGCCAGCAGTCTCTGGACAGTCGGGGATATGAACACTGAAGCTTTCTTT | CASSLWTVGDMNTEAFF
15 | TRBJ1-1 | - | TRBV19 | - | TGTGCCAGTAGACCTAATGGGAGGGGAGGCACTGAAGCTTTCTTT | CASRPNGRGGTEAFF
16 | TRBJ2-3 | once | TRBV7-6 | TRBD1 | TGTGCCAGCAGCTTACGTCCTGGACAGGGGAGATATACGCAGTATTTT | CASSLRPGQGRYTQYF
12 | TRBJ2-2 | - | TRBV7-9 | - | TGTGCCAGCAGCACGAGCACCGGGGAGCTGTTTTTT | CASSTSTGELFF
15 | TRBJ2-7 | - | TRBV30 | TRBD2 | TGTGCCTGGAGTAGGGCTAGCGGGATTGAGTACGAGCAGTACTTC | CAWSRASGIEYEQYF
15 | TRBJ1-6 | - | TRBV4-1 | - | TGCGCCAGCAGCCAAGAGGGCGCCAGTAGTTCACCCCTCCACTTT | CASSQEGASSSPLHF
13 | TRBJ2-3 | - | TRBV29-1 | - | TGCAGCGTGCGGGACAGCCTCACAGATACGCAGTATTTT | CSVRDSLTDTQYF
14 | TRBJ1-3 | - | TRBV7-8 | - | TGTGCCAGCAGCCCCGGGGGGGGACCAAACACCATATATTTT | CASSPGGGPNTIYF
14 | TRBJ2-3 | - | TRBV6-1 | - | TGTGCCAGCAGTGAATCCTTCTCCTCCCATACGCAGTATTTT | CASSESFSSHTQYF
18 | TRBJ1-1 | - | TRBV7-8 | TRBD1 | TGTGCCAGCAGCTTAGAGACGTGGGACAGGGTGAAGAACACTGAAGCTTTCTTT | CASSLETWDRVKNTEAFF
15 | TRBJ1-1 | few | TRBV9 | TRBD1 | TGTGCCAGCAGCGGGATGACAGGGGAAAACACTGAAGCTTTCTTT | CASSGMTGENTEAFF
14 | TRBJ1-2 | few | TRBV7-8 | - | TGTGCCAGCAGCTTAGATGGGCAGGGTTATGGCTACACCTTC | CASSLDGQGYGYTF
14 | TRBJ2-7 | - | TRBV19 | TRBD2 | TGTGCCAGTAGTATCTTAGCGGGAGGTAACGAGCAGTACTTC | CASSILAGGNEQYF
16 | TRBJ2-7 | once | TRBV21-1 | - | TGTGCCAGCAGCAAAGGGTTGGCGGGAGGAATCCACGAGCAGTACTTC | CASSKGLAGGIHEQYF
17 | TRBJ1-3 | - | TRBV7-2 | - | TGTGCCAGCAGCTTAATTGACACGAAATTCTCTGGAAACACCATATATTTT | CASSLIDTKFSGNTIYF
18 | TRBJ2-3 | - | TRBV4-2 | TRBD2 | TGTGCCAGCAGCCAGGCGCTAGCGGGAGCCTTGGGCACAGATACGCAGTATTTT | CASSQALAGALGTDTQYF
17 | TRBJ1-1 | - | TRBV18 | - | TGTGCCAGCTCACGAAGCGGGTCAGGAGCCCAGAACACTGAAGCTTTCTTT | CASSRSGSGAQNTEAFF
14 | TRBJ2-6 | - | TRBV6-1 | - | TGTGCCAGCAGTGACCTACAGGGGGCCAACGTCCTGACTTTC | CASSDLQGANVLTF
18 | TRBJ2-1 | once | TRBV5-6 | TRBD2 | TGTGCCAGCAGCCCCGGACTAGCGGGAGCCGGTCCCTACAATGAGCAGTTCTTC | CASSPGLAGAGPYNEQFF
17 | TRBJ2-3 | - | TRBV7-2 | TRBD2 | TGTGCCAGCAGCTTATTTCTCGGGGGGGCTAGCACAGATACGCAGTATTTT | CASSLFLGGASTDTQYF
16 | TRBJ2-3 | - | TRBV7-6 | TRBD2 | TGTGCCAGCAGCTTGGTAGCGGGGGGGTCCACAGATACGCAGTATTTT | CASSLVAGGSTDTQYF
15 | TRBJ1-1 | - | TRBV2 | - | TGTGCCAGCAGTCGTGGGGGGGCCCTGGACACTGAAGCTTTCTTT | CASSRGGALDTEAFF
12 | TRBJ1-2 | - | TRBV6-6 | TRBD1 | TGTGCCAGCAGCGCCACAGGGGGGGGCTACACCTTC | CASSATGGGYTF
14 | TRBJ1-1 | - | TRBV5-1 | TRBD1 | TGCGCCAGCAGCGGCAACAGGGGGGGGACTGAAGCTTTCTTT | CASSGNRGGTEAFF
14 | TRBJ2-5 | - | TRBV28 | TRBD1 | TGTGCCAGCAGTTTATTAGGACAGGAAGAGACCCAGTACTTC | CASSLLGQEETQYF
14 | TRBJ2-5 | - | TRBV6-5 | - | TGTGCCAGCAGCACTGCCTTTTTCTCGGAGACCCAGTACTTC | CASSTAFFSETQYF
15 | TRBJ1-1 | - | TRBV13 | - | TGTGCCAGCAGCTCCGGGAGGGCGACGAACACTGAAGCTTTCTTT | CASSSGRATNTEAFF
13 | TRBJ2-7 | - | TRBV6-1 | TRBD1 | TGTGCCAGCGACAGGGACAGCTGGGACGAGCAGTACTTC | CASDRDSWDEQYF
12 | TRBJ2-5 | - | TRBV2 | - | TGTGCCAGCAGCGATCCAGGGGAAGCCCAGTACTTC | CASSDPGEAQYF
13 | TRBJ2-5 | - | TRBV5-1 | - | TGCGCCAGCAGCTTGGGCGGAGTAGAGACCCAGTACTTC | CASSLGGVETQYF
14 | TRBJ2-7 | few | TRBV7-9 | - | TGTGCCAGCAGTCCTGCTAAAGGGGTATACGAGCAGTACTTC | CASSPAKGVYEQYF
15 | TRBJ2-5 | - | TRBV5-5 | - | TGTGCCAGCAGCTTGGGGGGGTGGGAGGCAGAGACCCAGTACTTC | CASSLGGWEAETQYF